A single T cell receptor beta chain is shown here with its context. The target antigen is unknown. The CDR3 is made up of 14 amino acids. V lost 2 bases and J lost 3, with 11 bases in between. Germline CDR1 reads SGHTA; CDR2 reads FQGNSA. Using CD45RO/CCR7/CD25/CD127/CD95/CD27, CD4+ naive, central memory, regulatory and stem cell-like memory cells were sorted. These data come from a study of beta chain features in type 1 diabetes. The entirety of the isolated RNA underwent reverse transcription, so expressed TCRB transcripts were sequenced. Deep immunoSEQ sequencing covered naive, central memory and regulatory T cell samples. Libraries were prepared by immunoSEQ multiplex PCR; TCRdb keeps only in-frame clonotypes and omits some of them. The profile shows 150,000 or so clones, about 51% of them singletons. Study-wide results and limits: Among patients, naive, central memory and Treg TCRB repertoires appeared more similar than among healthy donors. In patients and controls equally, PCR might favor templates that are shorter.

The specimen sequenced was Tregs from blood. The TCR originated in a man between 18 and 29 years old in good health. The genes are TRBV7-2 and TRBJ2-7; D possibly corresponds to TRBD1 (6 bases). The CDR3 DNA sequence: TGTGCCAGCAGCTTATCGGCAGGGGTCTACGAGCAGTACTTC. As protein: CASSLSAGVYEQYF.